This passage covers 9 T cell receptor beta chains from one sample sequenced in a study of CD8 T cells in Susac syndrome (dated by TCRdb to between 2018 and 2021). The library was made by the immunoSEQ multiplex PCR assay. RNA was extracted with the RNeasy kit and roughly 0.5 to 1 ug was reverse transcribed using random hexamers. TCRdb passed the public sequencing reads through fastp at Q25 and MiXCR, retaining productive beta sequences. Each record represents a unique CDR3 protein, reported with the most common genes and DNA among its rows. The sample records roughly 220,000 distinct CDR3 sequences, approximately 94% of which are singletons. The ten largest make up approximately 0.15% of the sample. The material sequenced was CD4+ T cells from PBMCs. These receptors originate from a human donor with Susac syndrome.

Concerning this clonotype: A junction end diverges from the germline sequence, so it may reflect a read error. The chain employs TRBV6-2 or TRBV6-3 and TRBJ2-6; D is uncertain. There are 15 residues in the CDR3. Germline V lookup: CDR1 MNHEY, CDR2 SVGEGT. CDR3 coding DNA: TGTGCCAGCAGCTACTATATTCCTGGGGCCAACGTCCTGACTTTC. Protein sequence: CASSYYIPGANVLTF.

The chain is built from TRBV6-2 or TRBV6-3 and TRBJ2-1; D might be TRBD1 (5 bases). Between the trimmed V and J ends, which lost 0 bases and 7 bases, there was a span of 10 bases. Looked up from germline, CDR1 is MNHEY and CDR2 is SVGEGT. This CDR3 is built from 14 residues. CDR3 coding DNA: TGTGCCAGCAGTTACTCGAGACCAGGGAATGAGCAGTTCTTC. It yields the protein CASSYSRPGNEQFF.

CDR3 protein: CATSSGMANSPLHF. The DNA for the CDR3 is TGTGCCACCTCGTCAGGGATGGCTAATTCACCCCTCCACTTT. This rearrangement joins TRBV2 to TRBJ1-6; weak D call: TRBD1 (5 bases). Trimming took off 10 bases at V and 6 bases at J, with 16 bases between the two ends. Germline lookup yields CDR1 SNHLY and CDR2 FYNNEI. The CDR3 is 14 residues long.

In its sample, this clonotype was seen once. This sequence joins TRBV3-1 and TRBJ2-2; 11 nucleotides line up with TRBD2. The CDR3 is 16 amino acids. Unmatched junction bases numbered 4, after V lost 3 bases and J lost 4 bases. The germline V gene encodes CDR1 LGHDT and CDR2 YNNKEL (reference sequence). Here the CDR3 DNA reads TGTGCCAGCAGCCAGACTAGCGGGGTGATCACCGGGGAGCTGTTTTTT. Protein product: CASSQTSGVITGELFF.

The V gene is TRBV19, the J gene TRBJ1-5, with D uncertain. The V end lost 3 bases, the J end lost 6 bases, and 12 bases lay between the germline ends. The CDR3 sequence is 14 residues long. CDR1 LNHDA and CDR2 SQIVND come from the germline V gene (reference sequence). CDR3 nucleotide sequence: TGTGCCAGTAGTATGCCGGAAGTGGGTCAGCCCCAGCATTTT. This translates into CASSMPEVGQPQHF.

The chain has TRBV4-3 and TRBJ2-1; D remains unclear. Germline V lookup: CDR1 LGHNA, CDR2 YSLEER. V shed 1 base and J shed 10 bases, with 8 bases lying between them. This CDR3 is built from 12 residues. The CDR3 loop reads CASSQAAGEQFF. The CDR3 nucleotides read TGCGCCAGCAGCCAAGCCGCAGGAGAGCAGTTCTTC.

The V gene is TRBV5-1, the J gene TRBJ1-6; 8 nucleotides line up with TRBD1. V shed 4 bases, J shed 10 bases, and the junction held 7 bases outside the gene matches. This CDR3 spans 14 amino acids. Looked up from germline, CDR1 is SGHRS and CDR2 is YFSETQ. The CDR3 here is CASSPGQGRSPLHF. CDR3 sequence (DNA): TGCGCCAGCAGCCCTGGACAGGGTAGATCACCCCTCCACTTT.

The chain joins TRBV5-4 to TRBJ1-6; D remains unclear. The germline V and J ends were trimmed by 7 bases and 7 bases, with 15 bases remaining between them. In germline, CDR1 is SGHNT, CDR2 YYREEE (reference sequence). The CDR3 contains 14 residues. Here the CDR3 reads CASSDFSGNSPLHF. The CDR3 DNA is TGTGCCAGCTCGGATTTCTCAGGCAATTCACCCCTCCACTTT.

CDR3 sequence: CASSQVGGWRELFF. CDR3 bases: TGTGCCAGCAGCCAAGTAGGAGGTTGGCGGGAGCTGTTTTTT. The chain carries TRBV3-1 and TRBJ2-2; D may be TRBD2 (5 bases). Germline CDR1 and CDR2: LGHDT and YNNKEL (reference sequence). Trimming pared 1 base from V and 9 bases from J, leaving 12 bases between. The CDR3 loop spans 14 amino acids.